These T cell receptor beta chains were read from a single sample in a study of blood T cell repertoires in COVID-19. The protocol was immunoSEQ multiplex PCR, while the TCRdb copy is restricted to in-frame clones and leaves out a portion. The profile covers about 180,000 clones, with about 89% appearing a single time and approximately 2.1% taken by the ten largest. Sequencing was performed on peripheral blood. These receptors were taken from a young man who had recovered from COVID-19. CDR3s leave out the opening cysteine and the closing phenylalanine or tryptophan. D genes are given only for firm matches.

j_call,d_call,v_call,cdr3_aa
TRBJ2-1,-,TRBV5-6,ASSFPPGEQF
TRBJ2-7,-,TRBV24-1,AILRVAYEQY
TRBJ2-2,TRBD2,TRBV18,ASSPQRDGELF
TRBJ1-5,-,TRBV5-3,ARSCRQEESNQPQH
TRBJ1-2,TRBD1,TRBV6-5,ASSYIQGSGGYT
TRBJ2-7,-,TRBV29-1,SVEDPDRRGYYEQY
TRBJ2-1,TRBD2,TRBV10-2,ASRSTSGWNEQF
TRBJ1-4,-,TRBV27,ASSLGLSSNEKLF
TRBJ2-7,TRBD2,TRBV18,ASSPGLAMGGEQY
TRBJ2-7,TRBD2,TRBV9,ASSVDSSGPYEQY
TRBJ2-2,TRBD2,TRBV19,ASSRGTSGNTGELF
TRBJ2-7,TRBD1,TRBV28,ASSLAATGDHYEQY
TRBJ2-1,TRBD1,TRBV7-2,ASSPRTGGSVGNEQF
TRBJ1-4,TRBD1,TRBV7-2,ASSQLGQGAGEKLF
TRBJ2-2,TRBD1,TRBV19,ASSSPPLTGRITGELF
TRBJ1-2,TRBD1,TRBV5-4,ASSSGGYGYT
TRBJ1-1,-,TRBV7-9,ASVWNTEAF
TRBJ1-2,-,TRBV28,ASSFNQGRDGYT
TRBJ1-3,-,TRBV27,ASSLRGHGNTIY
TRBJ2-5,-,TRBV10-3,AIRTDFQETQY
TRBJ2-5,TRBD1,TRBV9,ASSLGQGTGETQY
TRBJ2-5,-,TRBV9,ASSVGGQETQY
TRBJ2-7,TRBD1,TRBV5-1,ASSLGDREVAIYEQY
TRBJ2-1,-,TRBV19,ASSIPGSSYNEQF
TRBJ2-1,TRBD2,TRBV9,ASSLAGGYYNEQF
TRBJ2-3,TRBD2,TRBV5-6,ASSLPQTSGYTDTQY
TRBJ1-3,TRBD1,TRBV27,ASSGVRGAGGNTIY
TRBJ2-5,TRBD1,TRBV5-5,ASRREEGARETQY
TRBJ2-1,TRBD1,TRBV5-4,ASSPGTEYNEQF
TRBJ2-7,TRBD2,TRBV7-6,ASSLGASGSGYEQY
TRBJ2-3,-,TRBV24-1,ATGTGTQLTDTQY
TRBJ2-1,TRBD1,TRBV18,ASSPRTGANEQF
TRBJ1-6,-,TRBV7-2,ASSLDGGNSPLH
TRBJ2-7,TRBD1,TRBV5-1,ASSSRDRPLDEQY
TRBJ1-2,-,TRBV19,ASIPPSGGYT
TRBJ1-5,-,TRBV4-1,ASSQDFKGLRNQPQH
TRBJ2-3,-,TRBV27,ASSFRRLSTDTQY
TRBJ1-2,-,TRBV6-2/TRBV6-3,ASSFTVYGYT
TRBJ1-1,-,TRBV5-4,ASSLGGRENVEAF
TRBJ2-5,-,TRBV2,ASSGSPGENLETQY
TRBJ2-1,TRBD2,TRBV2,ASTGTSGSLEQF
TRBJ2-2,-,TRBV15,ATRRLLSGNTGELF
TRBJ1-5,-,TRBV15,ATSRDRGGSQPQH
TRBJ2-6,-,TRBV4-3,ASSQEAGVGANVLT
TRBJ2-6,-,TRBV29-1,SVARQSGAGANVLT
TRBJ2-7,-,TRBV21-1,ASSKRPPFVRGSYEQY
TRBJ2-1,TRBD2,TRBV3-1/TRBV3-2,ASSRRLAGSYNEQF
TRBJ1-1,-,TRBV29-1,SALQGNTEAF
TRBJ1-1,-,TRBV12-3/TRBV12-4,ASSYQIATEAF
TRBJ2-7,TRBD1,TRBV5-1,ASSLPGQGSEQY
TRBJ2-1,-,TRBV19,ASSIWEGGYNEQF